One sample yielded the 27 T cell receptor beta chains listed below, sequenced in a study of T-cell reconstitution after alpha-beta-depleted transplantation in children. A TCRbeta library incorporating unique molecular identifiers was prepared. TCRdb analysed the PCR reads with MiXCR anew, one entry per CDR3 protein. Counted here are 700,000 to 950,000 distinct CDR3 sequences, under 20% occurring once; the ten biggest clones make up about 5%. Sample: PBMCs, mostly from graft donor cells, taken 360 days after TCRalphabeta/CD19-depleted stem cell transplant. These receptors came from a male patient younger than 18 who had a stem cell transplant for acute lymphoblastic leukemia, so the T cells may come from the graft donor.

The chain uses TRBV15 and TRBJ2-3, with 10 bases matching TRBD1. This CDR3 contains 16 residues. After removal of 2 bases from V and 9 bases from J, the junction contained 11 bases not matched to a gene. CDR1 is LNHNV, CDR2 YYDKDF, per germline (reference sequence). CDR3 region: CATSRYTRQGANTQYF. The CDR3 nucleotides read TGTGCCACCAGCAGATATACCAGACAGGGGGCTAACACGCAGTATTTT.

The rearrangement joins TRBV20-1 to TRBJ1-2, with TRBD1 identical over 7 bases. The V segment lost 5 bases and the J segment 4 bases; nucleotides outside the gene matches: 7. This CDR3 has 13 residues. Germline CDR1 and CDR2: DFQATT and SNEGSKA (reference sequence). The DNA for the CDR3 is TGCAGTGCTGTCAGGGGGAATCTCTATGGCTACACCTTC. Amino acid sequence: CSAVRGNLYGYTF.

This clonotype showed up just a few times. The chain joins TRBV20-1 to TRBJ2-3; 7 bases line up with TRBD2. Germline V gene sequence: CDR1 DFQATT, CDR2 SNEGSKA (reference sequence). The CDR3 extends over 16 amino acids. J lost 4 bases, V lost 3 bases, and 13 bases had no gene match. The CDR3 protein is CSASGREEVWPDTQYF. The CDR3 nucleotides read TGCAGTGCTAGCGGTCGGGAGGAGGTCTGGCCAGATACGCAGTATTTT.

This clonotype was seen a handful of times. This chain uses TRBV20-1 with TRBJ2-5, with D perhaps matching TRBD1 or TRBD2 (5 bases each). CDR3 length equals 14 residues. Germline CDR1 and CDR2: DFQATT and SNEGSKA (reference sequence). This CDR3 reads CRGNVQGRAETQYF. The CDR3 DNA sequence: TGCAGGGGCAACGTTCAGGGACGGGCAGAGACCCAGTACTTC.

The sample holds a few counts of this clonotype. The chain uses TRBV5-1 and TRBJ2-5; possibly TRBD1 or TRBD2 for D (5 bases each). V lost 3 bases to trimming and J lost 3 bases, with 12 bases between them. Germline-derived CDR1 and CDR2 are SGHRS and YFSETQ. The CDR3 has 14 residues. The CDR3 DNA reads TGCGCCAGCAGCTCCCCGGGACCCAAAGAGACCCAGTACTTC. Translated, it gives CASSSPGPKETQYF.

This clonotype has ten or more counts. The V and J genes are TRBV11-1 and TRBJ2-1; TRBD1 matches 8 bases. The germline gives CDR1 SGHAT, CDR2 FQDESV (reference sequence). Trimming cost V 6 bases and J 10 bases; bases outside gene matches: 5. The CDR3 contains 12 residues. The CDR3 loop is CASSRTGIEQFF. Written as DNA, the CDR3 is TGTGCCAGCAGTCGGACAGGGATAGAGCAGTTCTTC.

In its sample, this clonotype was seen a few times. The J gene is TRBJ2-5, the V gene TRBV6-1; a weak D match, TRBD2 (6 bases). CDR3 length: 17 amino acids. Germline CDR1 is MNHNS and CDR2 is SASEGT. V gave up 5 bases and J gave up 2 bases, with 21 bases separating them. This CDR3 is CASSQPVTSQGQETQYF. The CDR3 DNA reads as TGTGCCAGCAGTCAACCCGTAACTAGCCAGGGTCAAGAGACCCAGTACTTC.

The gene calls are TRBV4-1 and TRBJ2-1, with a weak D call TRBD2 (6 bases). The CDR3 spans 17 residues. Trimming removed 4 bases from V and 4 bases from J, with 20 bases in between. Germline V CDR1 and CDR2: MGHRA, YSYEKL. In nucleotides, the CDR3 is TGCGCCAGCAGCCTCCTGACCGGCCTAGCGAATTACAATGAGCAGTTCTTC. It yields the protein CASSLLTGLANYNEQFF.

The chain is built from TRBV6-2 or TRBV6-3 and TRBJ2-5; 7 nucleotides match TRBD2. Germline V gene lookup returns CDR1 MNHEY and CDR2 SVGEGT. The CDR3 contains 12 residues. V lost 5 bases and J lost 9; bases outside the gene matches: 6. The CDR3, as DNA: TGTGCCAGCAGTGGACGGAGCGGGGCCCAGTACTTC. Amino acids: CASSGRSGAQYF.

The chain carries TRBV2 and TRBJ1-1; TRBD1 is a possible D gene (5 bases). V lost 5 bases, J lost 1 base, and 11 bases lay in between. The CDR3 length is 14 residues. In germline, CDR1 is SNHLY, CDR2 FYNNEI. In DNA form, the CDR3 reads TGTGCCAGCAGTTCGATGGGGGAGAACACTGAAGCTTTCTTT. It encodes CASSSMGENTEAFF.

This clonotype was counted only a few times. The rearrangement uses TRBV7-3 and TRBJ2-1; no definite D call. CDR3 length equals 17 residues. V gave up 4 bases and J gave up 4 bases, with 20 bases separating them. Germline V gives CDR1 SGHTA, CDR2 FQGTGA. CDR3 region: CASSSRAGPSGYNEQFF. CDR3 in DNA: TGTGCCAGCAGCTCCCGAGCCGGGCCGAGTGGATACAATGAGCAGTTCTTC. Based on the CDR3 plus reference TRBV7-3 and TRBJ2-1, the full variable domain is GAGVSQTPSNKVTEKGKYVELRCDPISGHTALYWYRQSLGQGPEFLIYFQGTGAADDSGLPNDRFFAVRPEGSVSTLKIQRTERGDSAVYLCASSSRAGPSGYNEQFFGPGTRLTVL.

In its sample, this clonotype was seen a few times. V usage is TRBV12-3 or TRBV12-4 and J usage is TRBJ2-2, with D perhaps matching TRBD2 (6 bases). The V gene lost 4 bases and the J gene lost 1 base, with 13 bases spanning the gap. The CDR3 totals 16 residues. Here the CDR3 reads CASSSGLRENTGELFF. CDR3 bases: TGTGCCAGCAGTTCGGGACTTCGGGAGAACACCGGGGAGCTGTTTTTT.

This clonotype was seen more than once but under ten times. V gene TRBV30 combines with J gene TRBJ2-7, with D perhaps TRBD1 (6 bases). Trimming left V 5 bases short and J 2 bases short, with 10 bases between. CDR1 and CDR2 from the germline V gene are GTSNPN and SVGIG (reference sequence). CDR3 length: 12 residues. CDR3 nucleotide sequence: TGTGCCTGGGCCGGGACACCCTACGAGCAGTACTTC. This sequence encodes CAWAGTPYEQYF.

This clonotype was found a few times. DNA of the CDR3: TGCAGCGTAGCCGGTGGAGAAGCTGGCCCTCTCGAGCAGTACTTC. Residues: CSVAGGEAGPLEQYF. The chain uses TRBV29-1 and TRBJ2-7, with no clear D. Germline CDR1 and CDR2: SQVTM and ANQGSEA. V dropped 6 bases and J dropped 6 bases, with 24 bases sitting between them. This CDR3 contains 15 residues.

This clonotype appeared a few times. The chain recombines TRBV4-1 with TRBJ2-7; TRBD1 agrees at 7 bases. The length of the CDR3 is 14 residues. Trimming cost V 7 bases and J 1 base; bases outside gene matches: 7. Germline V gene data show CDR1 as MGHRA and CDR2 as YSYEKL. CDR3 in DNA: TGCGCCAGCAAATCCCTGGGACAGTCCTACGAGCAGTACTTC. Translated: CASKSLGQSYEQYF.

The chain couples TRBV18 to TRBJ1-3; D might be TRBD1 (5 bases). This CDR3 spans 15 amino acids. CDR1 and CDR2 (germline): KGHSH, LQKENI. Trimming shortened V by 6 bases and J by 2 bases, and 14 bases separated the two germline ends. CDR3 residues: CASSSSGRTGNTIYF. The CDR3 DNA sequence: TGTGCCAGCTCCTCGTCAGGGCGGACTGGAAACACCATATATTTT.

The chain has TRBV27 and TRBJ2-7; D unresolved. V was pared by 5 bases and J by 3 bases, with 14 bases between. Germline lookup yields CDR1 MNHEY and CDR2 SMNVEV (reference sequence). The length of the CDR3 is 14 residues. The CDR3: CASSSRQIRYEQYF. CDR3 nucleotide sequence: TGTGCCAGCAGTAGTCGGCAGATACGCTACGAGCAGTACTTC.

The chain joins TRBV12-5 to TRBJ2-7; D not certain. This CDR3 is 15 amino acids long. From germline, CDR1 is LGHNT and CDR2 FRNRAP. Deletions cut 3 bases from V and 2 bases from J, with 14 bases between. The CDR3 DNA follows: TGTGCTAGTGGTTTAGACGTAGCTGCCCCCTACGAGCAGTACTTC. Translated: CASGLDVAAPYEQYF.

This chain connects TRBV24-1 to TRBJ1-2; no reliable D call. V lost 2 bases to trimming and J lost 7 bases, with 10 bases between them. Germline-derived CDR1 and CDR2 are KGHDR and SFDVKD. The CDR3 runs 13 residues. The CDR3 coding sequence is TGTGCCACCAGTGATTCCAGTAGGTCTGGCTACACCTTC. This encodes CATSDSSRSGYTF.

This clonotype has only one observation. The chain carries TRBV20-1 and TRBJ2-3, with 7 positions matching TRBD2. V lost 1 base to trimming and J lost 0 bases; unmatched junction nucleotides: 10. Per germline, CDR1 DFQATT and CDR2 SNEGSKA (reference sequence). CDR3 length: 17 amino acids. The DNA for the CDR3 is TGCAGTGCTAGAGGGCCCGGCGGGCGGGGGAGCACAGATACGCAGTATTTT. Protein: CSARGPGGRGSTDTQYF.

This chain joins TRBV7-8 and TRBJ2-1; 7 nucleotides agree with TRBD2. From germline, CDR1 is SGHVS and CDR2 FQNEAQ. This CDR3 has 14 residues. V was clipped by 1 base and J by 5 bases; unmatched bases: 2. The CDR3 nucleotides are TGTGCCAGCAGCTTAGGGGAGGGAGACAATGAGCAGTTCTTC. Protein: CASSLGEGDNEQFF.

The chain uses TRBV3-1 and TRBJ2-1; 10 nucleotides line up with TRBD2. J lost 3 bases, V lost 5 bases, and 13 bases had no gene match. The germline V gene has CDR1 LGHDT and CDR2 YNNKEL (reference sequence). The CDR3 has 18 residues. The CDR3 protein is CASSGGLAVPSIYNEQFF. CDR3 DNA sequence: TGTGCCAGCAGCGGCGGACTAGCGGTTCCCAGTATCTACAATGAGCAGTTCTTC.

This clonotype was observed a handful of times. The V call is TRBV9, the J call TRBJ2-1, with 9 nucleotides matching TRBD2. This CDR3 comprises 15 residues. Germline V gene data show CDR1 as SGDLS and CDR2 as YYNGEE. J gave up 5 bases and V 7 bases, and 10 bases lay outside the gene matches. The CDR3 nucleotides read TGTGCCAGCGGTCCTTGGGGCGGGAGGGACAATGAGCAGTTCTTC. Protein: CASGPWGGRDNEQFF.

The chain combines TRBV7-2 with TRBJ2-5, with TRBD2 matching over 11 bases. Losses at the gene ends were 1 base for V and 2 bases for J; bases not matched to a gene: 3. Germline V gene sequence: CDR1 SGHTA, CDR2 FQGNSA. The length of the CDR3 is 16 residues. The CDR3 loop reads CASSLGLAGHQETQYF. The CDR3 DNA sequence: TGTGCCAGCAGCTTAGGACTAGCGGGGCATCAAGAGACCCAGTACTTC.

This clonotype was seen ten or more times. The chain employs TRBV28 and TRBJ1-2; D is uncertain. The V gene lost 3 bases and the J gene lost 3 bases, with 5 bases spanning the gap. Germline V lookup: CDR1 MDHEN, CDR2 SYDVKM. There are 12 residues in the CDR3. This CDR3 reads CASSLTYYGYTF. For the CDR3, the DNA is TGTGCCAGCAGTTTGACCTACTATGGCTACACCTTC.

The chain links TRBV3-1 to TRBJ2-3; 8 bases are a match to TRBD2. CDR1 and CDR2 from the germline V gene are LGHDT and YNNKEL (reference sequence). The CDR3 sequence is 18 residues long. Trimming took 6 bases from V and 5 from J; bases not matched to a gene: 19. CDR3 region: CASSHDGGRTYIGDTQYF. The CDR3 nucleotides are TGTGCCAGCAGTCACGATGGCGGGAGGACATATATTGGAGATACGCAGTATTTT.

This clonotype came up many times. The V and J genes are TRBV12-3 or TRBV12-4 and TRBJ2-2; D is undetermined. V was trimmed by 6 bases and J by 4 bases, leaving 12 bases between them. CDR3 size: 14 residues. CDR3 sequence (DNA): TGTGCCAGCAGGGCAAGGGTTTCCACCGGGGAGCTGTTTTTT. It codes for CASRARVSTGELFF.